This T cell receptor (beta chain) is from a study of T cells after posttransplantation cyclophosphamide. The study, taken as a whole, reports: Donor CD8+ memory clones often dominated recipient blood repertoires at later times. Blood and skin or GI T cell repertoires showed limited TRB overlap. After PTCy, TRB diversity resembled that of CNI/methotrexate controls.

On the day of bone marrow donation, the related graft donor provided peripheral blood. The CDR3 sequence is 14 residues long. Germline V gene lookup returns CDR1 MNHNY and CDR2 SVGAGI (reference sequence). Trimming removed 9 bases at V and 2 bases at J, with 15 bases between. This clone was counted between two and nine times. The antigen is not known. The assay was immunoSEQ multiplex PCR, and TCRdb's table has in-frame clones only and misses some. The specimen has about 12,000 clones, none found just once. The TCR sequence derives from a woman in her thirties or forties in good health, CMV-negative, and a related stem cell transplant donor. Input material: PBMCs. This chain links TRBV6-6 with TRBJ2-3; a possible D gene is TRBD2 (6 bases). The CDR3 sequence: CASSRGGVTDTQYF. CDR3 bases: TGTGCCAGTTCTCGGGGAGGAGTCACAGATACGCAGTATTTT.